One sample yielded the 18 T cell receptor beta chains listed below, sequenced in a study of early T cells in non-severe SARS-CoV-2 infection listed by TCRdb under 2021. Libraries were constructed by 5' RACE. The reads were generated on a NextSeq 500. Clones were called with MiXCR by TCRdb after fastp trimmed the public reads at Q25, and only in-frame beta chains were retained. Rows with a matching CDR3 protein are joined into one entry that keeps the most common DNA and genes. The sample table shows 70,000 to 85,000 distinct CDR3 sequences, and roughly 12% are seen once. The ten largest clones add up to roughly 3% of the sample. The sequenced sample consisted of whole blood. The receptor source for this set is an adult who was a healthcare worker with PCR-confirmed SARS-CoV-2 infection or an uninfected control (not recorded which).

This clonotype was seen at least ten times. V is TRBV7-9 and J is TRBJ1-1; D unresolved. The CDR3 length is 14 residues. Germline-derived CDR1 and CDR2 are SEHNR and FQNEAQ (reference sequence). V lost 1 base, J lost 5 bases, and 11 bases lay in between. DNA of the CDR3: TGTGCCAGCAGCTTAGATTGGGTTGGGACTGAAGCTTTCTTT. Its protein product is CASSLDWVGTEAFF.

This sequence joins TRBV11-2 and TRBJ2-2; D not certain. CDR3 length: 15 residues. The V gene lost 6 bases and the J gene lost 6 bases, with 17 bases spanning the gap. Germline CDR1 and CDR2: SGHAT and FQNNGV. The CDR3 sequence: CASRRTGTESGELFF. The DNA of the CDR3 is TGTGCCAGCAGACGAACGGGTACAGAGTCCGGGGAGCTGTTTTTT.

This clonotype was seen many times. The chain is built from TRBV5-4 and TRBJ1-1, with D uncertain. CDR1 SGHNT and CDR2 YYREEE come from the germline V gene (reference sequence). The CDR3 is 14 residues long. The germline V and J ends were trimmed by 2 bases and 4 bases, with 12 bases remaining between them. CDR3 sequence: CASSLDQDGTEAFF. CDR3 DNA sequence: TGTGCCAGCAGCTTAGACCAAGATGGCACTGAAGCTTTCTTT.

The CDR3 loop is CASRRQSLNTEAFF. CDR3 DNA: TGTGCCAGCAGACGCCAGAGTTTGAACACTGAAGCTTTCTTT. V is TRBV27 and J is TRBJ1-1; D is uncertain. Per the germline V gene, CDR1 is MNHEY and CDR2 is SMNVEV (reference sequence). The CDR3 length is 14 residues. The V end lost 6 bases, the J end lost 0 bases, and 11 bases lay between the germline ends.

There are a few counts of this clonotype. This chain connects TRBV9 to TRBJ1-1; D is undetermined. V was cut by 3 bases and J by 0 bases, with 9 bases left in between. The length of the CDR3 is 14 residues. Per the germline V gene, CDR1 is SGDLS and CDR2 is YYNGEE. DNA of the CDR3: TGTGCCAGCAGCGGAGGTACGATGAACACTGAAGCTTTCTTT. It encodes CASSGGTMNTEAFF.

The chain links TRBV20-1 to TRBJ1-1; D not certain. This CDR3 spans 11 amino acids. Per germline, CDR1 DFQATT and CDR2 SNEGSKA (reference sequence). V was cut by 3 bases and J by 7 bases, with 9 bases left in between. The DNA for the CDR3 is TGCAGTGCTAGTCCCCGCCATGAAGCTTTCTTT. It translates to CSASPRHEAFF.

The genes are TRBV5-5 and TRBJ2-7; D gene uncertain. The germline CDR1 and CDR2 sequences are SGHKS and YYEKEE (reference sequence). V was cut by 9 bases and J by 0 bases, with 16 bases left in between. The CDR3 has 14 amino acids. CDR3 residues: CATSPAGVSYEQYF. The CDR3 DNA sequence: TGTGCCACTTCCCCGGCTGGTGTCTCCTACGAGCAGTACTTC.

In its sample, this clonotype was seen many times. The rearrangement links TRBV9 to TRBJ1-2; D is ambiguous. The germline gives CDR1 SGDLS, CDR2 YYNGEE. Trimming stripped 5 bases from V and 5 bases from J, with 19 bases between. This CDR3 contains 15 residues. The CDR3 reads CASSSGGKSFYGYTF. The CDR3 DNA is TGTGCCAGCAGTAGTGGAGGGAAATCTTTTTATGGCTACACCTTC.

This clonotype was counted at least ten times. CDR3 sequence reads: CASSPRGQGYTF. For the CDR3, the DNA is TGTGCCAGCAGCCCCAGGGGACAGGGCTACACCTTC. This sequence joins TRBV7-8 and TRBJ1-2; TRBD1 matches at 7 bases. V was pared by 5 bases and J by 8 bases, with 5 bases of the junction left unmatched. This CDR3 contains 12 residues. The germline V gene encodes CDR1 SGHVS and CDR2 FQNEAQ.

The chain uses TRBV13 and TRBJ1-3, with TRBD1 identical over 9 bases. CDR1 is PRHDT and CDR2 is FYEKMQ in the germline V gene (reference sequence). J was trimmed by 5 bases and V by 6 bases; bases with no gene match: 8. The CDR3 has 15 amino acids. The CDR3 sequence: CASRPGTGHRNTIYF. The CDR3 nucleotides are TGTGCCAGCAGGCCCGGGACAGGGCACAGAAACACCATATATTTT. The full variable domain, completed using reference TRBV13 and TRBJ1-3, is AAGVIQSPRHLIKEKRETATLKCYPIPRHDTVYWYQQGPGQDPQFLISFYEKMQSDKGSIPDRFSAQQFSDYHSELNMSSLELGDSALYFCASRPGTGHRNTIYFGEGSWLTVV.

A few counts support this clonotype. The genes are TRBV7-9 and TRBJ2-7; either TRBD1 or TRBD2 may supply D (5 bases each). This CDR3 has 12 amino acids. CDR1 and CDR2 (germline): SEHNR, FQNEAQ (reference sequence). V lost 5 bases and J 6 bases, leaving 11 bases between the germline ends. CDR3 sequence reads: CASSLEGPEQYF. DNA of the CDR3: TGTGCCAGCAGCCTCGAGGGGCCCGAGCAGTACTTC.

The gene calls are TRBV20-1 and TRBJ2-7, with 8 bases aligning to TRBD1. Germline CDR1 is DFQATT and CDR2 is SNEGSKA (reference sequence). The CDR3 contains 13 residues. Germline trimming cut 6 bases from V and 0 bases from J; bases unmatched to any gene: 4. CDR3 region: CSAGTGSSYEQYF. DNA for the CDR3: TGCAGTGCCGGGACAGGAAGCTCCTACGAGCAGTACTTC.

CDR3 protein: CASSDIRSGGTDTQYF. Written as DNA, the CDR3 is TGTGCCAGCAGTGATATAAGGTCCGGGGGGACAGATACGCAGTATTTT. The chain carries TRBV2 and TRBJ2-3, with 7 bases fitting TRBD2. J gave up 3 bases and V 3 bases, and 9 bases lay outside the gene matches. Germline CDR1 SNHLY, CDR2 FYNNEI. This CDR3 contains 16 residues.

In this sample, this clonotype turned up a few times. The chain carries TRBV7-2 and TRBJ2-3; no reliable D call. V lost 2 bases, J lost 6 bases, and 6 bases lay in between. The CDR3 has 12 amino acids. CDR1 is SGHTA and CDR2 is FQGNSA in the germline V gene. The DNA for the CDR3 is TGTGCCAGCAGCTTACCGAGCGATACGCAGTATTTT. Translating it yields CASSLPSDTQYF.

This clonotype was picked up many times. This chain joins TRBV6-6 and TRBJ2-7; 12 bases agree with TRBD1. Losses at the gene ends were 6 bases for V and 7 bases for J; bases not matched to a gene: 10. This CDR3 is built from 15 residues. Germline CDR1 reads MNHNY; CDR2 reads SVGAGI (reference sequence). The CDR3 bases are TGTGCCAGCAGCCGCCCGGGACAGGGGGCTAGGGAGCAGTACTTC. This gives the protein CASSRPGQGAREQYF.

This clonotype was seen more than once but under ten times. This chain's CDR3 is CASSRALLYHF. For the CDR3, the DNA is TGTGCCAGCAGTCGGGCACTTCTTTACCACTTT. V gene TRBV28 combines with J gene TRBJ1-6; D not certain. There are 11 residues in the CDR3. The V gene's germline CDR1 is MDHEN and CDR2 SYDVKM. The germline V and J ends were trimmed by 5 bases and 18 bases, with 14 bases remaining between them.

This clonotype was picked up many times. This sequence joins TRBV6-2 or TRBV6-3 and TRBJ1-5; D call uncertain. The germline V gene has CDR1 MNHEY and CDR2 SVGEGT. V was trimmed by 6 bases and J by 3 bases, leaving 12 bases between them. The CDR3 has 14 amino acids. CDR3 protein: CASSLTDNNQPQHF. DNA for the CDR3: TGTGCCAGCAGCCTGACGGATAACAATCAGCCCCAGCATTTT.

This clonotype was seen at least ten times. The chain carries TRBV9 and TRBJ2-5; 14 bases are shared with TRBD2. This CDR3 has 16 residues. V lost 0 bases to trimming and J lost 2 bases; unmatched junction nucleotides: 0. Germline CDR1 reads SGDLS; CDR2 reads YYNGEE. This CDR3 reads CASSVGTSGGQETQYF. CDR3 bases: TGTGCCAGCAGCGTAGGGACTAGCGGGGGGCAAGAGACCCAGTACTTC.